The 20 T cell receptor beta chains below were found in one sample sequenced in a study of cytotoxic CD8 clonotypes in ibrutinib-treated CLL. Clones were read by immunoSEQ multiplex PCR, and TCRdb kept only the in-frame ones, dropping some. Of about 28,000 clones listed, approximately 54% were seen once; the top ten hold around 5.1%. The source material was PBMCs, sampled before ibrutinib treatment. The receptors originated from a human donor with chronic lymphocytic leukemia.

This clone was seen a few times. V and J are TRBV10-2 and TRBJ1-5; 8 nucleotides align to TRBD1. Looked up from germline, CDR1 is WSHSY and CDR2 is SAAADI. This CDR3 comprises 13 residues. The trim removed 3 bases at V and 7 bases at J, leaving 2 bases unmatched. This chain's CDR3 is CASSEDRGQPQHF. The CDR3 DNA is TGCGCCAGCAGTGAAGACAGGGGCCAGCCCCAGCATTTT.

The V and J genes are TRBV7-2 and TRBJ2-7; a weak D match, TRBD2 (7 bases). Germline CDR1 and CDR2: SGHTA and FQGNSA. The CDR3 loop spans 17 amino acids. With 5 bases removed from V and 3 bases from J, the gap between germline ends came to 23 bases. The CDR3 here is CASSAREGGGKSYEQYF. DNA of the CDR3: TGTGCCAGCAGCGCCCGCGAGGGGGGGGGCAAAAGCTACGAGCAGTACTTC.

This clone has just one count. The chain uses TRBV7-9 and TRBJ1-2; TRBD1 matches 7 bases. The CDR3 has 15 amino acids. V gave up 7 bases and J gave up 8 bases; unmatched junction bases: 16. Germline CDR1 and CDR2: SEHNR and FQNEAQ (reference sequence). The CDR3 protein is CASTSPRQGVRGYTF. The CDR3 coding sequence is TGTGCCAGCACCTCACCTCGACAGGGTGTAAGGGGCTACACCTTC.

The chain combines TRBV28 with TRBJ1-3; D is undetermined. V lost 8 bases and J lost 4, with 3 bases in between. Per the germline V gene, CDR1 is MDHEN and CDR2 is SYDVKM. This CDR3 contains 10 residues. The CDR3 here is CASRGNTIYF. The CDR3 nucleotides read TGTGCCAGCCGGGGAAACACCATATATTTT. Full variable domain (remainder filled in from reference TRBV28 and TRBJ1-3): DVKVTQSSRYLVKRTGEKVFLECVQDMDHENMFWYRQDPGLGLRLIYFSYDVKMKEKGDIPEGYSVSREKKERFSLILESASTNQTSMYLCASRGNTIYFGEGSWLTVV.

The table lists this clone with a few counts. V usage is TRBV10-3 and J usage is TRBJ2-3, with D tentatively TRBD2 (5 bases). Looked up from germline, CDR1 is ENHRY and CDR2 is SYGVKD. The CDR3 runs 13 residues. V was trimmed by 10 bases and J by 5 bases, leaving 16 bases between them. The CDR3 DNA reads TGTGCCACTTCGGCCCCTGGGAGAGATACGCAGTATTTT. Encoded protein: CATSAPGRDTQYF.

The J gene is TRBJ2-5, the V gene TRBV28; D may correspond to TRBD1 or TRBD2 (5 bases each). From germline, CDR1 is MDHEN and CDR2 SYDVKM. CDR3 length: 16 amino acids. With 2 bases removed from V and 4 bases from J, the gap between germline ends came to 17 bases. CDR3 loop: CASSLGRGRSRETQYF. CDR3 DNA sequence: TGTGCCAGCAGTTTAGGCCGGGGACGGAGTCGAGAGACCCAGTACTTC.

The V call is TRBV9, the J call TRBJ2-2; TRBD1 or TRBD2 may be the D gene (6 bases each). The CDR3 is 15 amino acids. Trimming removed 0 bases at V and 4 bases at J, with 10 bases between. Germline V gene lookup returns CDR1 SGDLS and CDR2 YYNGEE. CDR3 residues: CASSVVGGLTGELFF. The CDR3 DNA sequence: TGTGCCAGCAGCGTAGTGGGGGGCCTCACCGGGGAGCTGTTTTTT.

In this sample, this clone turned up once. The chain employs TRBV4-1 and TRBJ2-7, with 10 bases fitting TRBD2. Germline CDR1 MGHRA, CDR2 YSYEKL. The trim removed 0 bases at V and 1 base at J, leaving 12 bases unmatched. There are 19 residues in the CDR3. In DNA form, the CDR3 reads TGCGCCAGCAGCCAAGAATGGTCCAGCGGGAGGGGTATATCCTACGAGCAGTACTTC. Translation gives CASSQEWSSGRGISYEQYF.

The chain recombines TRBV18 with TRBJ1-3, with D perhaps TRBD1 (6 bases). CDR3 length equals 16 residues. Trimming took off 8 bases at V and 3 bases at J, with 20 bases between the two ends. Germline values: CDR1 KGHSH, CDR2 LQKENI. This CDR3 reads CASRLQGSQGGNTIYF. The CDR3 region has the DNA TGTGCCAGCCGCTTACAGGGATCCCAGGGTGGAAACACCATATATTTT. The variable domain in full, with the rest retrieved from reference TRBV18 and TRBJ1-3, is NAGVMQNPRHLVRRRGQEARLRCSPMKGHSHVYWYRQLPEEGLKFMVYLQKENIIDESGMPKERFSAEFPKEGPSILRIQQVVRGDSAAYFCASRLQGSQGGNTIYFGEGSWLTVV.

The CDR3 DNA follows: TGTGCCAGCAGCCGCCCGACAGACGCCTACGAGCAGTACTTC. Its protein is CASSRPTDAYEQYF. The chain recombines TRBV7-8 with TRBJ2-7, with a tentative D call TRBD1 (5 bases). V lost 5 bases and J lost 2, with 13 bases in between. Germline lookup yields CDR1 SGHVS and CDR2 FQNEAQ. The CDR3 totals 14 residues.

As regards this clone: The DNA is omitted, as the CDR3 cannot be located on it reliably, and the CDR3 follows TCRdb's listing. This chain connects TRBV10-3 to TRBJ2-3; the table assigns TRBD1, which was not confirmed against the DNA. The CDR3 is 12 amino acids long, termini counted. The germline CDR1 and CDR2 sequences are ENHRY and SYGVKD. This CDR3 is CAISGVGTGAYF.

This chain's CDR3 is CASSGHSGRGPDSPLHF. In DNA, the CDR3 is TGTGCCAGCAGCGGACATAGCGGCAGGGGGCCGGATTCACCCCTCCACTTT. The chain uses TRBV7-9 and TRBJ1-6; TRBD1 matches 8 bases. V was pared by 5 bases and J by 8 bases, with 14 bases of the junction left unmatched. The germline CDR1 and CDR2 sequences are SEHNR and FQNEAQ (reference sequence). The CDR3 length is 17 residues.

This clone has more than one count but fewer than ten. The V gene is TRBV10-1, the J gene TRBJ2-2; D uncertain. This CDR3 contains 12 residues. The V gene's germline CDR1 is WNHNN and CDR2 SYGVQD (reference sequence). Deletions cut 8 bases from V and 5 bases from J, with 9 bases between. CDR3 loop: CASALGTGELFF. The DNA for the CDR3 is TGCGCCAGCGCCCTCGGGACCGGGGAGCTGTTTTTT.

The V call is TRBV7-9, the J call TRBJ1-2; weak D call: TRBD1 (5 bases). Germline V gene lookup returns CDR1 SEHNR and CDR2 FQNEAQ (reference sequence). The V and J ends lost 5 bases and 3 bases respectively, with 19 bases between them. The CDR3 covers 16 residues. CDR3 in DNA: TGTGCCAGCAGCCCCACCATCGCCGGGGGGTACTATGGCTACACCTTC. Encoded protein: CASSPTIAGGYYGYTF.

The chain is built from TRBV19 and TRBJ1-1; D gene ambiguous. The CDR3 runs to 13 residues. CDR1 is LNHDA, CDR2 SQIVND, per germline (reference sequence). The V and J ends lost 1 base and 5 bases respectively, with 8 bases between them. The CDR3, as DNA: TGTGCCAGTAGTATAGGCCCCGGGACTGAAGCTTTCTTT. Its protein is CASSIGPGTEAFF.

The chain recombines TRBV9 with TRBJ1-1; possible D gene TRBD1, 6 bases. V dropped 2 bases and J dropped 4 bases, with 12 bases sitting between them. The CDR3 totals 14 residues. Germline V gene lookup returns CDR1 SGDLS and CDR2 YYNGEE. This CDR3 is CASSVGGRPTEAFF. The CDR3 DNA reads as TGTGCCAGCAGCGTGGGGGGCCGTCCCACTGAAGCTTTCTTT.

This chain uses TRBV28 with TRBJ2-3; perhaps TRBD2 as D (6 bases). The germline gives CDR1 MDHEN, CDR2 SYDVKM. The CDR3 loop spans 14 amino acids. V was pared by 5 bases and J by 1 base, with 10 bases between. The CDR3 coding sequence is TGTGCCAGCAGTCCCGGAGGGGGCACAGATACGCAGTATTTT. Its translation: CASSPGGGTDTQYF.

V is TRBV28 and J is TRBJ1-4; TRBD1 agrees at 7 bases. CDR3 length: 14 amino acids. Germline trimming cut 2 bases from V and 7 bases from J; bases unmatched to any gene: 4. The germline V gene encodes CDR1 MDHEN and CDR2 SYDVKM. CDR3 loop: CASSLIDRVEKLFF. CDR3 sequence (DNA): TGTGCCAGCAGTTTAATTGACAGGGTTGAAAAACTGTTTTTT. Looking up the rest from reference TRBV28 and TRBJ1-4 gives the full variable domain: DVKVTQSSRYLVKRTGEKVFLECVQDMDHENMFWYRQDPGLGLRLIYFSYDVKMKEKGDIPEGYSVSREKKERFSLILESASTNQTSMYLCASSLIDRVEKLFFGSGTQLSVL.

The V gene is TRBV11-2, the J gene TRBJ2-7, with 12 bases matching TRBD2. CDR1 is SGHAT, CDR2 FQNNGV, per germline. The CDR3 is 17 residues long. V gave up 5 bases and J gave up 4 bases; unmatched junction bases: 12. CDR3 sequence reads: CASSPRATSGGAYEQYF. For the CDR3, the DNA is TGTGCCAGCAGCCCACGGGCGACTAGCGGGGGCGCGTACGAGCAGTACTTC.

CDR3 in DNA: TGTGCCAGCAGCAAAGGACAGGCTCCAGGGGACGAGCAGTACTTC. It specifies CASSKGQAPGDEQYF. This chain uses TRBV7-7 with TRBJ2-7, with TRBD1 matching 7 bases. This CDR3 contains 15 residues. Germline lookup yields CDR1 SSHAT and CDR2 FNYEAQ (reference sequence). The trim removed 5 bases at V and 5 bases at J, leaving 12 bases unmatched. The whole variable domain, remainder taken from reference TRBV7-7 and TRBJ2-7, is GAGVSQSPRYKVTKRGQDVTLRCDPISSHATLYWYQQALGQGPEFLTYFNYEAQPDKSGLPSDRFSAERPEGSISTLTIQRTEQRDSAMYRCASSKGQAPGDEQYFGPGTRLTVT.